This TCR beta chain was sequenced in a study of blood T cell repertoires in COVID-19. Across the whole study: The United States, Italy and Spain supplied acute and convalescent COVID-19 samples. In each case, the material was cDNA or gDNA derived from T cells, B-cell-depleted T cells, or PBMCs.

Germline assignment: CDR1 LGHNT and CDR2 FRNRAP. The CDR3 is made up of 13 amino acids. Trimming took 1 base from V and 8 from J, leaving 11 bases between them. Original analysis: From reference gene primer amplification, estimates of nucleated cell counts were derived. The protocol was immunoSEQ multiplex PCR, while the TCRdb copy is restricted to in-frame clones and leaves out a portion. Clone size and the V and J calls come from that table; the DNA yielded D and trimming. Of approximately 230,000 clones in the sample, 70% to 90% were seen once. This clonotype originated in a man at least 80 years old with acute or convalescent COVID-19. The chain is built from TRBV12-5 and TRBJ1-2; D is possibly TRBD1 (6 bases). The sequencing sample was made of peripheral blood. CDR3 in amino acids: CASGLDRAWGYTF. In nucleotides, the CDR3 is TGTGCTAGTGGTTTGGACAGGGCCTGGGGCTACACCTTC.